What follows is one T cell receptor (beta chain) and its context. Its antigen remains unidentified. This sample is drawn from a study of vaccination effects on CD4 cells after COVID-19. Background on the study: Following the second dose by a median of 72 days, the post-vaccine samples were obtained.

The CDR3 is 15 residues long. The V and J ends lost 4 bases and 3 bases respectively, with 15 bases between them. Germline values: CDR1 MGHRA, CDR2 YSYEKL. Profiling relied on immunoSEQ multiplex PCR, and the TCRdb table lists in-frame clones only, not all of them. The sample has 45,000 to 65,000 clones; about 78% are singletons. Around day 10 of culture, CD4+ T cells were separated out. Participants were vaccinated with two doses of either the BNT162b2 or mRNA-1273 vaccine. Vaccine recipients had no previous SARS-CoV-2 infection; their nucleocapsid antibodies were negative. This chain links TRBV4-1 with TRBJ1-1; weak D call: TRBD1 (6 bases). The TCR sequence derives from a human donor who received a COVID-19 vaccine. The sequencing used CD4+ T cells from PBMCs cultured without peptide, collected after COVID-19 vaccination. The CDR3 here is CASSLPRGEYTEAFF. CDR3 nucleotide sequence: TGCGCCAGCAGCCTGCCCAGGGGTGAATACACTGAAGCTTTCTTT.